Each of the 32 T cell receptor beta chains below was sequenced from the same sample in a study of cytomegalovirus exposure and HLA in healthy donors. The study ran its PCR with 60 Vbeta and 13 Jbeta primers. Measured with immunoSEQ multiplex PCR; TCRdb has only the in-frame clones, and not every one. The data contain some 150,000 clones, more than 65% of them singletons. The sample taken for sequencing was PBMCs. Receptors originate from a man in his forties or fifties in good health and CMV-seropositive.

The chain couples TRBV2 to TRBJ2-5; D might be TRBD2 (5 bases). Germline V lookup: CDR1 SNHLY, CDR2 FYNNEI. V was clipped by 1 base and J by 11 bases, with 17 bases between them. This CDR3 contains 14 residues. CDR3 bases: TGTGCCAGCAGTGAAGTGTCTTCTAATGGGGAGCAGTACTTC. As protein: CASSEVSSNGEQYF.

This clone was seen a few times. V usage is TRBV6-1 and J usage is TRBJ1-6; unclear D gene. The germline V and J ends were trimmed by 6 bases and 0 bases, with 24 bases remaining between them. Germline assignment: CDR1 MNHNS and CDR2 SASEGT. CDR3 size: 20 residues. The CDR3 loop is CASREYGTGRASSYNSPLHF. CDR3 nucleotide sequence: TGTGCCAGCAGGGAATACGGAACGGGAAGGGCCAGCTCCTATAATTCACCCCTCCACTTT.

The chain couples TRBV5-4 to TRBJ2-5; D is undetermined. This CDR3 contains 11 residues. Per germline, CDR1 SGHNT and CDR2 YYREEE (reference sequence). V lost 4 bases and J 5 bases, leaving 6 bases between the germline ends. The CDR3 DNA follows: TGTGCCAGCAGCCCCGGGGAGACCCAGTACTTC. This codes for CASSPGETQYF. Full variable domain (missing parts from reference TRBV5-4 and TRBJ2-5): ETGVTQSPTHLIKTRGQQVTLRCSSQSGHNTVSWYQQALGQGPQFIFQYYREEENGRGNFPPRFSGLQFPNYSSELNVNALELDDSALYLCASSPGETQYFGPGTRLLVL.

V is TRBV27 and J is TRBJ2-7, with TRBD2 matching over 12 bases. The V gene end was trimmed by 6 bases and the J gene end by 7 bases; junction bases not matched to a gene: 7. In germline, CDR1 is MNHEY, CDR2 SMNVEV (reference sequence). There are 14 residues in the CDR3. The CDR3 here is CASRLAGGPGEQYF. CDR3 DNA: TGTGCCAGCAGGCTAGCGGGAGGGCCGGGTGAGCAGTACTTC.

The chain combines TRBV10-3 with TRBJ2-1; TRBD2 agrees at 10 bases. V shed 0 bases and J 8 bases; nucleotides not matched to a gene: 7. This CDR3 contains 16 residues. In germline, CDR1 is ENHRY, CDR2 SYGVKD. CDR3 DNA sequence: TGTGCCATCAGTGAGTCGGCTAGCGGGAGTCGTGATGAGCAGTTCTTC. This sequence encodes CAISESASGSRDEQFF.

The gene calls are TRBV6-5 and TRBJ1-2; the D gene is possibly TRBD1 (5 bases). CDR1 is MNHEY, CDR2 SVGAGI, per germline. Trimming shortened V by 6 bases and J by 7 bases, and 15 bases separated the two germline ends. This CDR3 has 13 amino acids. CDR3: CASSRGGEGGYTF. For the CDR3, the DNA is TGTGCCAGCAGCCGGGGGGGGGAAGGTGGCTACACCTTC.

The chain uses TRBV19 and TRBJ2-3; 7 nucleotides match TRBD2. The CDR3 has 14 residues. The germline V gene encodes CDR1 LNHDA and CDR2 SQIVND (reference sequence). V shed 7 bases, J shed 2 bases, and the junction held 6 bases outside the gene matches. The DNA for the CDR3 is TGTGCCAGTATCTCGGCGGGAGCCACAGATACGCAGTATTTT. It encodes CASISAGATDTQYF.

The chain recombines TRBV5-1 with TRBJ2-3, with a possible D match to TRBD2 (5 bases). The CDR3 covers 13 residues. Trimming pared 5 bases from V and 14 bases from J, leaving 21 bases between. Germline CDR1 is SGHRS and CDR2 is YFSETQ. In DNA, the CDR3 is TGCGCCAGCAGACATCCGTCGGGGTGTGGGAGGTATTTT. It translates to CASRHPSGCGRYF.

The V gene is TRBV2, the J gene TRBJ2-2; 11 nucleotides match TRBD2. Trimming removed 1 base from V and 6 bases from J; junction bases left unmatched: 1. From germline, CDR1 is SNHLY and CDR2 FYNNEI. This CDR3 is 15 amino acids long. CDR3 residues: CASSEVLAGAGELFF. The CDR3 region has the DNA TGTGCCAGCAGTGAAGTACTAGCGGGAGCCGGGGAGCTGTTTTTT.

The chain recombines TRBV5-1 with TRBJ2-5; 7 nucleotides match TRBD1. TRBJ2-7 matches the DNA end more closely, so the J call is doubtful. Germline CDR1 and CDR2: SGHRS and YFSETQ. This CDR3 has 16 amino acids. The CDR3 DNA is TGCGCCAGCAGCACCGGGGAGACAGGGAGCTCCTACGAGCAGTACTTC. It specifies CASSTGETGSSYEQYF.

The genes are TRBV27 and TRBJ2-1, with unresolved D. Germline CDR1 reads MNHEY; CDR2 reads SMNVEV (reference sequence). The V and J ends lost 5 bases and 0 bases respectively, with 8 bases between them. The CDR3 loop spans 14 amino acids. This chain's CDR3 is CASSRISSYNEQFF. The DNA for the CDR3 is TGTGCCAGCAGTCGTATTAGCTCCTACAATGAGCAGTTCTTC.

V usage is TRBV9 and J usage is TRBJ2-2; 10 nucleotides line up with TRBD2. The CDR3 has 17 amino acids. The germline V gene has CDR1 SGDLS and CDR2 YYNGEE. V lost 2 bases, J lost 3 bases, and 7 bases stayed unmatched. The DNA for the CDR3 is TGTGCCAGCAGCGTGTGGCTAGCGGGAGACTACACCGGGGAGCTGTTTTTT. Translating it yields CASSVWLAGDYTGELFF. Based on the CDR3 plus reference TRBV9 and TRBJ2-2, the full variable domain is DSGVTQTPKHLITATGQRVTLRCSPRSGDLSVYWYQQSLDQGLQFLIQYYNGEERAKGNILERFSAQQFPDLHSELNLSSLELGDSALYFCASSVWLAGDYTGELFFGEGSRLTVL.

The gene calls are TRBV4-1 and TRBJ2-5; perhaps TRBD2 as D (6 bases). In germline, CDR1 is MGHRA, CDR2 YSYEKL. The germline V and J ends were trimmed by 1 base and 4 bases, with 13 bases remaining between them. The CDR3 covers 15 residues. The CDR3 loop reads CASSQGAGTLETQYF. The CDR3 coding sequence is TGCGCCAGCAGCCAAGGCGCCGGGACTTTAGAGACCCAGTACTTC.

J is TRBJ1-4 and V is TRBV21-1; the DNA was not used to check the table's D call, TRBD1. TRBV21-1 is classified as a pseudogene. The CDR3 has 10 residues. The CDR3 reads CASPFRGLFF. The CDR3 DNA is TGTGCCAGCCCCTTTAGGGGTCTGTTTTTT.

The J gene is TRBJ2-1, the V gene TRBV7-9; 9 bases are a match to TRBD2. Germline CDR1 and CDR2: SEHNR and FQNEAQ (reference sequence). The CDR3 loop spans 15 amino acids. The ends lost 5 bases at V and 9 bases at J; junction bases unmatched: 11. The CDR3 DNA is TGTGCCAGCAGCCCAACCGTAGCGGGAGAGGGTGAGCAGTTCTTC. This gives the protein CASSPTVAGEGEQFF.

Notes on this clone: This sample includes further DNA sequences coding for the same CDR3. The chain carries TRBV11-2 and TRBJ1-3; 7 nucleotides agree with TRBD1. V trimming: 5 bases; J trimming: 4 bases; junction bases outside the gene matches: 5. CDR3 length equals 14 residues. Looked up from germline, CDR1 is SGHAT and CDR2 is FQNNGV. CDR3 nucleotides: TGTGCCAGCAGCCTGACAGGGCCAGGAAACACCATATATTTT. This translates into CASSLTGPGNTIYF.

The V gene is TRBV11-2, the J gene TRBJ2-3, with no clear D. Trimming cost V 0 bases and J 10 bases, with 11 bases left between them. The CDR3 runs 13 residues. Germline CDR1 is SGHAT and CDR2 is FQNNGV. DNA for the CDR3: TGTGCCAGCAGCTTAGATGGCCTTTTGGCGCAGTATTTT. Protein product: CASSLDGLLAQYF.

The chain is built from TRBV15 and TRBJ1-5; TRBD1 aligns across 8 bases. V lost 1 base, J lost 9 bases, and 11 bases stayed unmatched. This CDR3 is built from 16 residues. Germline V CDR1 and CDR2: LNHNV, YYDKDF (reference sequence). Here the CDR3 DNA reads TGTGCCACCAGCAGAGGAAATCAGGGGGCGTTAAGGCCCCAGCATTTT. Amino acid sequence: CATSRGNQGALRPQHF.

J is TRBJ1-1 and V is TRBV7-9; a possible D gene is TRBD1 (5 bases). Between the trimmed V and J ends, which lost 1 base and 1 base, there was a span of 10 bases. This CDR3 comprises 15 residues. CDR1 and CDR2 (germline): SEHNR, FQNEAQ (reference sequence). This CDR3 is CASSLGGRWNTEAFF. The CDR3 DNA follows: TGTGCCAGCAGCTTAGGGGGCAGGTGGAACACTGAAGCTTTCTTT.

The chain employs TRBV19 and TRBJ2-7; 10 bases match TRBD2. This CDR3 spans 15 amino acids. From germline, CDR1 is LNHDA and CDR2 SQIVND (reference sequence). The junction had 4 bases not matched to a gene; V was cut back by 3 bases and J by 2 bases. Here the CDR3 reads CASSIASGRAYEQYF. The CDR3 DNA reads TGTGCCAGTAGTATCGCGAGCGGGAGGGCCTACGAGCAGTACTTC.

The CDR3 DNA reads TGTGCCAGCAGCCAGGGGGTATTGGGAATGGCGGGAGAAAAACTGTTTTTT. This encodes CASSQGVLGMAGEKLFF. This rearrangement joins TRBV2 to TRBJ1-4; 7 bases align to TRBD1. CDR1 SNHLY and CDR2 FYNNEI come from the germline V gene. V shed 6 bases and J 8 bases; nucleotides not matched to a gene: 18. The CDR3 length is 17 residues. Looking up the rest from reference TRBV2 and TRBJ1-4 gives the full variable domain: EPEVTQTPSHQVTQMGQEVILRCVPISNHLYFYWYRQILGQKVEFLVSFYNNEISEKSEIFDDQFSVERPDGSNFTLKIRSTKLEDSAMYFCASSQGVLGMAGEKLFFGSGTQLSVL.

This clone was found once. Other DNA sequences in this specimen translate into the identical CDR3. Here the CDR3 DNA reads TGTGCCAGCCGACGAGGACTGGCGGGAGGGAACGGGGAGCTGTTTTTT. This sequence encodes CASRRGLAGGNGELFF. The chain has TRBV2 and TRBJ2-2; TRBD2 aligns across 9 bases. CDR3 size: 16 residues. CDR1 SNHLY and CDR2 FYNNEI come from the germline V gene. J was trimmed by 7 bases and V by 8 bases; bases with no gene match: 14.

The rearrangement uses TRBV9 and TRBJ2-1; a weak D match, TRBD1 (5 bases). CDR1 and CDR2 (germline): SGDLS, YYNGEE. This CDR3 contains 16 residues. V lost 4 bases, J lost 2 bases, and 16 bases lay in between. CDR3 sequence reads: CASSPQGGITYNEQFF. The CDR3 nucleotides read TGTGCCAGCAGCCCCCAGGGTGGGATTACCTACAATGAGCAGTTCTTC.

A remark on this clone: The junction does not match germline at one end; this may be a read error. The chain employs TRBV28 and TRBJ2-3, with D hard to call. Germline V gene data show CDR1 as MDHEN and CDR2 as SYDVKM. The length of the CDR3 is 14 residues. CDR3 loop: CASTSLAATDAQYF. The CDR3 DNA follows: TGTGCCAGCACGTCCCTCGCAGCCACAGATGCGCAGTATTTT.

The chain carries TRBV10-2 and TRBJ2-3; 10 nucleotides align to TRBD2. Looked up from germline, CDR1 is WSHSY and CDR2 is SAAADI. The CDR3 spans 13 residues. V shed 7 bases and J 11 bases; nucleotides not matched to a gene: 9. The CDR3 here is CASKASGSDGQYF. The CDR3 coding sequence is TGCGCCAGCAAGGCTAGCGGGAGTGATGGGCAGTATTTT.

V usage is TRBV5-1 and J usage is TRBJ1-1; no clear D gene. V gave up 6 bases and J gave up 4 bases, with 16 bases separating them. Germline CDR1 reads SGHRS; CDR2 reads YFSETQ. This CDR3 is built from 14 residues. This CDR3 is CASTEGAPPTEAFF. CDR3 in DNA: TGCGCCAGCACGGAGGGCGCTCCCCCCACTGAAGCTTTCTTT. The whole variable domain, remainder taken from reference TRBV5-1 and TRBJ1-1, is KAGVTQTPRYLIKTRGQQVTLSCSPISGHRSVSWYQQTPGQGLQFLFEYFSETQRNKGNFPGRFSGRQFSNSRSEMNVSTLELGDSALYLCASTEGAPPTEAFFGQGTRLTVV.

The CDR3 loop is CAGSDSVGTEQFF. CDR3 coding DNA: TGTGCCGGTTCTGACAGCGTGGGCACTGAGCAGTTCTTC. The chain combines TRBV28 with TRBJ2-1; a weak D match, TRBD1 (5 bases). The CDR3 length is 13 residues. Germline V CDR1 and CDR2: MDHEN, SYDVKM. The ends were cut back, 11 bases at V and 9 bases at J, with 20 bases in the middle.

The chain links TRBV13 to TRBJ2-7; D remains unclear. Germline loops: CDR1 PRHDT, CDR2 FYEKMQ (reference sequence). This CDR3 region has 13 residues. Between the trimmed V and J ends, which lost 0 bases and 0 bases, there was a span of 3 bases. CDR3 amino acids: CASSLGRSYEQYF. CDR3 in DNA: TGTGCCAGCAGCTTAGGGCGCTCCTACGAGCAGTACTTC.

The V gene is TRBV2, the J gene TRBJ1-5, with 9 nucleotides matching TRBD1. The V and J ends lost 2 bases and 11 bases, in that order; junction bases with no gene match: 7. From germline, CDR1 is SNHLY and CDR2 FYNNEI. CDR3 length equals 14 residues. The CDR3 sequence: CASSELRTGVSQHF. In DNA form, the CDR3 reads TGTGCCAGCAGTGAACTTAGGACAGGGGTCTCCCAGCATTTT.

This chain links TRBV2 with TRBJ2-7, with 9 bases that match TRBD1. Germline trimming cut 7 bases from V and 2 bases from J; bases unmatched to any gene: 3. The CDR3 sequence is 13 residues long. Germline CDR1 SNHLY, CDR2 FYNNEI. The CDR3: CASNRDRAYEQYF. The CDR3 region has the DNA TGTGCCAGCAACCGGGACAGGGCCTACGAGCAGTACTTC.

The rearrangement joins TRBV6-1 to TRBJ2-2, with 14 positions matching TRBD2. J was trimmed by 6 bases and V by 0 bases; bases with no gene match: 6. This CDR3 is built from 18 residues. Germline V CDR1 and CDR2: MNHNS, SASEGT. The CDR3 here is CASSEAGLAGVKSGELFF. CDR3 bases: TGTGCCAGCAGTGAAGCGGGACTAGCGGGAGTAAAGTCCGGGGAGCTGTTTTTT.

The genes are TRBV18 and TRBJ2-5; D uncertain. Trimming stripped 3 bases from V and 1 base from J, with 9 bases between. The CDR3 length is 14 residues. Germline lookup yields CDR1 KGHSH and CDR2 LQKENI. The CDR3 spells CASSPLAAQETQYF. CDR3 bases: TGTGCCAGCTCACCGCTGGCCGCCCAAGAGACCCAGTACTTC. Drawing the rest from reference TRBV18 and TRBJ2-5, the complete variable domain is NAGVMQNPRHLVRRRGQEARLRCSPMKGHSHVYWYRQLPEEGLKFMVYLQKENIIDESGMPKERFSAEFPKEGPSILRIQQVVRGDSAAYFCASSPLAAQETQYFGPGTRLLVL.